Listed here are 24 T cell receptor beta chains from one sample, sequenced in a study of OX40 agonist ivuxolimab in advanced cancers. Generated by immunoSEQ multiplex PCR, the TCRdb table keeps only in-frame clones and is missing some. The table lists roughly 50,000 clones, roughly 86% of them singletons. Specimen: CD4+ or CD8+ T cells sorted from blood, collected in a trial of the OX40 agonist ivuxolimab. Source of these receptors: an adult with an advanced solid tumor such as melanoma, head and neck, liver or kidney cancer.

In DNA form, the CDR3 reads TGTGCCAGCAGTGTACCTAATGAAAAACTGTTTTTT. Protein sequence: CASSVPNEKLFF. The chain combines TRBV2 with TRBJ1-4; D not certain. The germline V and J ends were trimmed by 4 bases and 3 bases, with 3 bases remaining between them. This CDR3 is 12 amino acids long. Germline CDR1 is SNHLY and CDR2 is FYNNEI.

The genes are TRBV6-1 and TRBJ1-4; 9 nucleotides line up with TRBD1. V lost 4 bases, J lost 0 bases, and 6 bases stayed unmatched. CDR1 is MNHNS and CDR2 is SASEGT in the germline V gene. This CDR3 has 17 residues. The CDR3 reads CASSGGGQGPTNEKLFF. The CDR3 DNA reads TGTGCCAGCAGTGGGGGCGGACAGGGGCCAACTAATGAAAAACTGTTTTTT.

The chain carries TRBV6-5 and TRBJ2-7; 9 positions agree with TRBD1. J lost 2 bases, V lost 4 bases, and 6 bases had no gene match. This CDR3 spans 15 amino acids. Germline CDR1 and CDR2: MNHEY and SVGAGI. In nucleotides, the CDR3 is TGTGCCAGCAGTTCCCCGGGACAGGGACCCTACGAGCAGTACTTC. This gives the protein CASSSPGQGPYEQYF.

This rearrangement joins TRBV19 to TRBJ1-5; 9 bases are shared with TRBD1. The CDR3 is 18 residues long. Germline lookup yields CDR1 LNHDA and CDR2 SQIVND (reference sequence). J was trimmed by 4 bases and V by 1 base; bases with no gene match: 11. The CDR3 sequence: CASSIGLGTGRRNQPQHF. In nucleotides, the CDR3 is TGTGCCAGTAGTATAGGATTGGGGACAGGGAGGAGGAATCAGCCCCAGCATTTT.

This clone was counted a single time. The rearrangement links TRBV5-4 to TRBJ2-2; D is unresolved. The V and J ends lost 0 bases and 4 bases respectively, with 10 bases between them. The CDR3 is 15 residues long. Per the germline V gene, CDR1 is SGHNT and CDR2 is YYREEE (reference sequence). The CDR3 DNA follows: TGTGCCAGCAGCTTGGACCCCGAAGGCACCGGGGAGCTGTTTTTT. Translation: CASSLDPEGTGELFF.

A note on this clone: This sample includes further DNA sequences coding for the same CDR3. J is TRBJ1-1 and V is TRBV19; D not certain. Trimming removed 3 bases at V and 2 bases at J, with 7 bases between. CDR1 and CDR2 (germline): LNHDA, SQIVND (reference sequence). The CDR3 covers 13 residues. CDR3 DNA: TGTGCCAGTAGTATGAGCCGAAACACTGAAGCTTTCTTT. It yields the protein CASSMSRNTEAFF.

The CDR3 is CASSLGGGRVTRETQYF. CDR3 DNA sequence: TGTGCCAGCAGTTTAGGAGGAGGCAGGGTGACACGAGAGACCCAGTACTTC. The V call is TRBV28, the J call TRBJ2-5; possibly TRBD1 or TRBD2 for D (5 bases each). CDR3 size: 17 residues. Per germline, CDR1 MDHEN and CDR2 SYDVKM. V was cut by 2 bases and J by 4 bases, with 20 bases left in between.

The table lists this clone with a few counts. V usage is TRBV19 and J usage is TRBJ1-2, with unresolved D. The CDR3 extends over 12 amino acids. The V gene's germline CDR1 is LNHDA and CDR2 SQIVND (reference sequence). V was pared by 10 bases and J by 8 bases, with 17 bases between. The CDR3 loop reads CATRNSHGGYTF. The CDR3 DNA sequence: TGTGCCACTCGGAACTCCCACGGCGGCTACACCTTC.

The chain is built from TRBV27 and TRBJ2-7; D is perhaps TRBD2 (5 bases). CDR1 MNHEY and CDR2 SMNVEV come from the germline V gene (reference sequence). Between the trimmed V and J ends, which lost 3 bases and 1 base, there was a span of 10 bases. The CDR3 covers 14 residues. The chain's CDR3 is CASSFGVSSYEQYF. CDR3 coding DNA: TGTGCCAGCAGTTTCGGGGTCTCGTCCTACGAGCAGTACTTC.

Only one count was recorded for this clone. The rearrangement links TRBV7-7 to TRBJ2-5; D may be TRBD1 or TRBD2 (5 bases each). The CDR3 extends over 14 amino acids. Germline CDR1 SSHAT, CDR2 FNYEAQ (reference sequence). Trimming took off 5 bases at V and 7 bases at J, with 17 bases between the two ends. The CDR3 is CASSQRPGPGTQYF. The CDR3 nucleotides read TGTGCCAGCAGCCAAAGACCGGGACCGGGGACCCAGTACTTC.

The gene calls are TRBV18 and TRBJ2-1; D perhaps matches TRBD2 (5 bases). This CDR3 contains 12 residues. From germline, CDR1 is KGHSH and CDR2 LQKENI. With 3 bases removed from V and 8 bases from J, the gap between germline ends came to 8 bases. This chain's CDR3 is CASSPARDEQFF. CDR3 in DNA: TGTGCCAGCTCACCCGCGAGGGATGAGCAGTTCTTC.

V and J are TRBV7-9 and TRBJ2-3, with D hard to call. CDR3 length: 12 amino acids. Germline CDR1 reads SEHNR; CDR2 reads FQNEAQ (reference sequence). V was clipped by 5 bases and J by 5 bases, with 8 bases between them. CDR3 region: CASSRALDTQYF. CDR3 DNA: TGTGCCAGCAGCCGGGCTTTAGATACGCAGTATTTT.

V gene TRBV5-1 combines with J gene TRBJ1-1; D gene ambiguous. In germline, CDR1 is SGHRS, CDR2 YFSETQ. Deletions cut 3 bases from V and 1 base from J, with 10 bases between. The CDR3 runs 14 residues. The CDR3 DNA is TGCGCCAGCAGCTCCGAACACCCGAACACTGAAGCTTTCTTT. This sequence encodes CASSSEHPNTEAFF.

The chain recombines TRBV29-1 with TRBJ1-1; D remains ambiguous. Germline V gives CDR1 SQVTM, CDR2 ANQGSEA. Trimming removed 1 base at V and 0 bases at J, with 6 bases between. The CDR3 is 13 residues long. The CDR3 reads CSVEGRLNTEAFF. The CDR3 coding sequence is TGCAGCGTTGAAGGTCGGTTGAACACTGAAGCTTTCTTT. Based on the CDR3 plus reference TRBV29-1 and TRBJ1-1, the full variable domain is SAVISQKPSRDICQRGTSLTIQCQVDSQVTMMFWYRQQPGQSLTLIATANQGSEATYESGFVIDKFPISRPNLTFSTLTVSNMSPEDSSIYLCSVEGRLNTEAFFGQGTRLTVV.

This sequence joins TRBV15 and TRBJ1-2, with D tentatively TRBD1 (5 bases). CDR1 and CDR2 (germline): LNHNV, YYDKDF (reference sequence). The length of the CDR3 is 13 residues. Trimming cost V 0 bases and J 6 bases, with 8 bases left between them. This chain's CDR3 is CATSRDQGNGYTF. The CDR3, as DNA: TGTGCCACCAGCAGAGATCAGGGTAATGGCTACACCTTC. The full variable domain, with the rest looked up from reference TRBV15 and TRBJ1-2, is DAMVIQNPRYQVTQFGKPVTLSCSQTLNHNVMYWYQQKSSQAPKLLFHYYDKDFNNEADTPDNFQSRRPNTSFCFLDIRSPGLGDTAMYLCATSRDQGNGYTFGSGTRLTVV.

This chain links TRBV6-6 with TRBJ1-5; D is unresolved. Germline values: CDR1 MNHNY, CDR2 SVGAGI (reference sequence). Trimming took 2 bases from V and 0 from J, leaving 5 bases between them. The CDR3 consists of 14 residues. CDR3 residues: CASSYVDSNQPQHF. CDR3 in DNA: TGTGCCAGCAGTTACGTGGATAGCAATCAGCCCCAGCATTTT.

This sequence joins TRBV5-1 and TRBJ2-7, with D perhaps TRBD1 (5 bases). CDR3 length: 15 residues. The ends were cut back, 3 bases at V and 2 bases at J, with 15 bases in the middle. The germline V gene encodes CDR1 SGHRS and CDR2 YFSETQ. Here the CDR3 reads CASSSVGQGTYEQYF. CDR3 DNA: TGCGCCAGCAGCTCCGTGGGGCAGGGTACCTACGAGCAGTACTTC.

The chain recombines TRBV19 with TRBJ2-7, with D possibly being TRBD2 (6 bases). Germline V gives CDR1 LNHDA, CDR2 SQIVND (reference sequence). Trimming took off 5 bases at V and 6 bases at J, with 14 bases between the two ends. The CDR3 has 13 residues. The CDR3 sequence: CASSGGRRAEQYF. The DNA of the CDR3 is TGTGCCAGTAGTGGAGGGCGACGGGCCGAGCAGTACTTC.

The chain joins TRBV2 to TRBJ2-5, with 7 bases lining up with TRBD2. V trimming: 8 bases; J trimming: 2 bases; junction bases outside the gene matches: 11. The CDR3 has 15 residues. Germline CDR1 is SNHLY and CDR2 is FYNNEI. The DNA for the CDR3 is TGTGCCAGCCGGACTAGAGGTGAAGGGCAAGAGACCCAGTACTTC. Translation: CASRTRGEGQETQYF.

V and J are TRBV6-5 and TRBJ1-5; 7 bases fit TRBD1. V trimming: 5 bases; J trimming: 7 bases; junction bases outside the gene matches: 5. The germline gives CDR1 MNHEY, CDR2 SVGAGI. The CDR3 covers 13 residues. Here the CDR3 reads CASSRQGRQPQHF. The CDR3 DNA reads TGTGCCAGCAGTAGACAGGGTCGCCAGCCCCAGCATTTT.

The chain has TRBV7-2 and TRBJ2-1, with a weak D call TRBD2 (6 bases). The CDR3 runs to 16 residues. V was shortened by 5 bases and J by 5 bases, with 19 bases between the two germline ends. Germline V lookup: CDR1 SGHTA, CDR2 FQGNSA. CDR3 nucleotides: TGTGCCAGCAGCCCCAGGGTAGCGGCTCTGAACAATGAGCAGTTCTTC. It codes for CASSPRVAALNNEQFF.

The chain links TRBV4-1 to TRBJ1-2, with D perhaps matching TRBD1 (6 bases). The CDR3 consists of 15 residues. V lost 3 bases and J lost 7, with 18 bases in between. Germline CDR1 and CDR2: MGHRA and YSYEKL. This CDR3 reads CASSQLTGSAGGYTF. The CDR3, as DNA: TGCGCCAGCAGCCAGCTAACAGGGTCTGCGGGTGGCTACACCTTC.

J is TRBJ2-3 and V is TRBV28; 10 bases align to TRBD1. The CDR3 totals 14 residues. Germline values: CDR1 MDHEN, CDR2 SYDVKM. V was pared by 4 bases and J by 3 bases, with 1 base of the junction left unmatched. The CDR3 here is CASSSGQGTDTQYF. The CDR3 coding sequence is TGTGCCAGCAGTTCGGGACAGGGGACAGATACGCAGTATTTT.

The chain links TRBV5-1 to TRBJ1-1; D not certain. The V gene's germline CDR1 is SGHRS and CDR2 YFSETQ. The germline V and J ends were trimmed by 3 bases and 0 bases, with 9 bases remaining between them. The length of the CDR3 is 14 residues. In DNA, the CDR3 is TGCGCCAGCAGCTCAGACGGAATGAACACTGAAGCTTTCTTT. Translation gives CASSSDGMNTEAFF.